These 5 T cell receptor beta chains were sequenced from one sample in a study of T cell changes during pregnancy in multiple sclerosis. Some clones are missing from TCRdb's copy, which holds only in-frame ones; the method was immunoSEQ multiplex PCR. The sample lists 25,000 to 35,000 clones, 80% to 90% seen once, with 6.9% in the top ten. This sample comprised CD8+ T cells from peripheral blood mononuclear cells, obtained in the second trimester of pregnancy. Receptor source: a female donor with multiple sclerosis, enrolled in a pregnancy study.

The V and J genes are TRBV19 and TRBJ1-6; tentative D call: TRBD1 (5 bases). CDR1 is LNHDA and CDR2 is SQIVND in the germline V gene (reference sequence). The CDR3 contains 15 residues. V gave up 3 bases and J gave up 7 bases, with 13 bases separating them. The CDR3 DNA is TGTGCCAGTAGTATCGACGACAGTTCGAATTCACCCCTCCACTTT. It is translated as CASSIDDSSNSPLHF.

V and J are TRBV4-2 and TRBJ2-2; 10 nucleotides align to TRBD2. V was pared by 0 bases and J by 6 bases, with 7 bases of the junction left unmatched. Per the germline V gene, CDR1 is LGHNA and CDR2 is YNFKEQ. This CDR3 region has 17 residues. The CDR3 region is CASSQDFPAGGPGELFF. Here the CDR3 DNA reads TGTGCCAGCAGCCAAGATTTCCCAGCGGGAGGGCCCGGGGAGCTGTTTTTT.

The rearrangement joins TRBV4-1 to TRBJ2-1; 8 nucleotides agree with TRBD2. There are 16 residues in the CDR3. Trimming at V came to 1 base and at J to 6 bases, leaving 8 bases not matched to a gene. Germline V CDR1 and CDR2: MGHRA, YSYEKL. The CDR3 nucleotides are TGCGCCAGCAGCCAAGGAGTAAGCGGGAGTGGCAATGAGCAGTTCTTC. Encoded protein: CASSQGVSGSGNEQFF.

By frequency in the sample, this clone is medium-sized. The CDR3, as DNA: TGTGCCAGCAGAGATAGCACAGGGGACGCTGAAGCTTTCTTT. Amino acid sequence: CASRDSTGDAEAFF. This chain connects TRBV2 to TRBJ1-1; 7 bases map to TRBD1. This CDR3 has 14 residues. The germline gives CDR1 SNHLY, CDR2 FYNNEI. Trimming removed 6 bases from V and 6 bases from J; junction bases left unmatched: 10.

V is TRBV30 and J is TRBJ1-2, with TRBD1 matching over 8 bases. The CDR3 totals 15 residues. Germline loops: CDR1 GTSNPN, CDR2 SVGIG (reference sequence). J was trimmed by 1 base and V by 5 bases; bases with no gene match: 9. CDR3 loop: CAWETDRGDNYGYTF. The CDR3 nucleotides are TGTGCCTGGGAAACAGACAGGGGTGATAACTATGGCTACACCTTC.